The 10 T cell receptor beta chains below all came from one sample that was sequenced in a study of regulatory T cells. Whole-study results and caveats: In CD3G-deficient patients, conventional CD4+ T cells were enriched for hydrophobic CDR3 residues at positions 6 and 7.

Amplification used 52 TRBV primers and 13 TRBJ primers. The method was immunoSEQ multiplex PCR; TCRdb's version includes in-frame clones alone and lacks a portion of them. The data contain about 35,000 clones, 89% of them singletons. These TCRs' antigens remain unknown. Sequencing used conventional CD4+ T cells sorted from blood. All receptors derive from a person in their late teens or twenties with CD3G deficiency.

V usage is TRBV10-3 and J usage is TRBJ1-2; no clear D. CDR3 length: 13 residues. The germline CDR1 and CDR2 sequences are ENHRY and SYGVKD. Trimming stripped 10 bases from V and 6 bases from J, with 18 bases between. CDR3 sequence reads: CATRAKRTNGYTF. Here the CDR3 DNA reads TGTGCCACCCGAGCGAAGAGAACGAATGGCTACACCTTC.

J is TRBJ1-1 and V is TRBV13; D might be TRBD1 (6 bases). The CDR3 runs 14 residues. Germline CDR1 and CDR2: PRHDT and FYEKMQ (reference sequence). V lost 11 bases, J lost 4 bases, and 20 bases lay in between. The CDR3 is CASTLQGSSTEAFF. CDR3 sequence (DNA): TGTGCCTCCACCCTACAGGGTAGTAGCACTGAAGCTTTCTTT.

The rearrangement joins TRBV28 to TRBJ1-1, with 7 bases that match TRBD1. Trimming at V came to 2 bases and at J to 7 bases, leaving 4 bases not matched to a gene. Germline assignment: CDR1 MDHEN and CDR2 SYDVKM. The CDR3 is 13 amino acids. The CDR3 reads CASSLRGPYEAFF. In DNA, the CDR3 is TGTGCCAGCAGTTTAAGGGGGCCCTATGAAGCTTTCTTT. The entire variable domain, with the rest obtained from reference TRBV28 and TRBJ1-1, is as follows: DVKVTQSSRYLVKRTGEKVFLECVQDMDHENMFWYRQDPGLGLRLIYFSYDVKMKEKGDIPEGYSVSREKKERFSLILESASTNQTSMYLCASSLRGPYEAFFGQGTRLTVV.

CDR3 protein: CASSSLGFRDTEAFF. CDR3 coding DNA: TGCGCCAGCAGCTCCCTTGGCTTTCGGGATACTGAAGCTTTCTTT. J is TRBJ1-1 and V is TRBV5-1, with D unresolved. Germline V gene data show CDR1 as SGHRS and CDR2 as YFSETQ. This CDR3 has 15 amino acids. Trimming left V 3 bases short and J 5 bases short, with 17 bases between.

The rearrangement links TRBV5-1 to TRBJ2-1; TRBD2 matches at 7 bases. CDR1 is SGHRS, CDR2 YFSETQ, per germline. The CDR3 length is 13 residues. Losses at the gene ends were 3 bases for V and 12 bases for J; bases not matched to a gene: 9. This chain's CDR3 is CASSYEAGLGQFF. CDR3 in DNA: TGCGCCAGCAGCTACGAAGCTGGACTAGGGCAGTTCTTC.

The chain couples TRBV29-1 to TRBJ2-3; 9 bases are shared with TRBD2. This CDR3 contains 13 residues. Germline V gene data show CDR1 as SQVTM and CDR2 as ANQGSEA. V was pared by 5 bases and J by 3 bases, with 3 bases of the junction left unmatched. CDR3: CSVLRGGTDTQYF. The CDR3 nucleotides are TGCAGCGTTTTGCGGGGGGGTACAGATACGCAGTATTTT.

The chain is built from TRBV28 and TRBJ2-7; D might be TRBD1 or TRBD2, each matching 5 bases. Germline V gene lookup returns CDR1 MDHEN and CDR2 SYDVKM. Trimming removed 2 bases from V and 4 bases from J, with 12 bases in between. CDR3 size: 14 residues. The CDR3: CASSLGFWGYEQYF. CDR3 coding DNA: TGTGCCAGCAGTTTAGGGTTTTGGGGGTACGAGCAGTACTTC.

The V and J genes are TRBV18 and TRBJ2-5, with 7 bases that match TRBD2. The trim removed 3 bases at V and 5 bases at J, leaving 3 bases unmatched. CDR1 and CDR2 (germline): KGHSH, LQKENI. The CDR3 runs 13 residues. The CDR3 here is CASSPQGGETQYF. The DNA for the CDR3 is TGTGCCAGCTCACCGCAGGGAGGGGAGACCCAGTACTTC.

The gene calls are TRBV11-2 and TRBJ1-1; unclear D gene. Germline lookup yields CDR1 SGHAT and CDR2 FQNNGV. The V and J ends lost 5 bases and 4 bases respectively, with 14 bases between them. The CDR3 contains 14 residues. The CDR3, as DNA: TGTGCCAGCAGCCCGTCGGGTGGTGGCACTGAAGCTTTCTTT. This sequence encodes CASSPSGGGTEAFF. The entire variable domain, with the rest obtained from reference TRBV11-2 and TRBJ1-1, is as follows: EAGVAQSPRYKIIEKRQSVAFWCNPISGHATLYWYQQILGQGPKLLIQFQNNGVVDDSQLPKDRFSAERLKGVDSTLKIQPAKLEDSAVYLCASSPSGGGTEAFFGQGTRLTVV.

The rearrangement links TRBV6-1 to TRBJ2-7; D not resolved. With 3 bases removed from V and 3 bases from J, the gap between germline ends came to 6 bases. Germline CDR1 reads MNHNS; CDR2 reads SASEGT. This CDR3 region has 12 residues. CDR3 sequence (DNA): TGTGCCAGCAGTGAGCACGGCTACGAGCAGTACTTC. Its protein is CASSEHGYEQYF.